This T cell receptor beta chain stems from a study of blood T cell repertoires in COVID-19. The CDR3 is 14 residues long. The germline V and J ends were trimmed by 4 bases and 4 bases, with 14 bases remaining between them. CDR1 is SGHKS and CDR2 is YYEKEE in the germline V gene (reference sequence). In the authors' methods: Nucleated cell number was recorded as an estimate derived from reference gene primer amplification. Assay used: immunoSEQ multiplex PCR; TCRdb lists only in-frame clones, some missing. V and J calls and clone size are those listed in that table; D and trimming were worked out from the DNA. This table has over 200,000 clones, roughly 90% appearing once.

The clonotype was recovered from a man aged 35-49 years with active or convalescent COVID-19. Sequenced material: peripheral blood. This chain joins TRBV5-5 and TRBJ1-2; D is ambiguous. The DNA for the CDR3 is TGTGCCAGCAGCAGACGTGGTGGCGGCTATGGCTACACCTTC. This sequence encodes CASSRRGGGYGYTF.